This T cell receptor beta chain was documented in a study of blood T cell repertoires in COVID-19. Clones were sequenced by immunoSEQ multiplex PCR, and TCRdb holds only the in-frame ones, with some missing. The sample carries under 150,000 clones, just under 80% recorded once. CDR3 size: 13 residues. The V end was cut by 0 bases, the J end by 5 bases, with 7 bases between. The sequenced sample consisted of peripheral blood. The chain joins TRBV12-3 or TRBV12-4 to TRBJ1-2; D possibly corresponds to TRBD1 (5 bases). The sequence was obtained from a human donor in a cohort sampled during active COVID-19. The CDR3 DNA reads TGTGCCAGCAGTTTAGCACAGGTTTATGGCTACACCTTC. This translates into CASSLAQVYGYTF.